Below, one T cell receptor beta chain is given with its context. The target antigen is unknown. The record originates from a study of beta chain features in type 1 diabetes. Study-level results: Compared with healthy donors, patients appeared to share more similar naive, central memory and regulatory TCRB repertoires. Cells that show high TCR expression could be over-represented by cDNA sequencing. When Type 1 diabetes patients were examined, their TCRB CDR3s proved moderately but significantly shorter in all four CD4+ subsets.

The isolated RNA, all of it, was reverse transcribed, so expressed TCRB transcripts were what got sequenced. The data were produced by immunoSEQ multiplex PCR, yet TCRdb's version contains in-frame clones alone and is incomplete. This sample carries fewer than 110,000 clones, around 30% of them seen once, and the ten largest clones take less than 0.65%. Stem cell-like memory, regulatory, central memory and naive CD4+ cells were sorted via CD45RO/CCR7/CD25/CD127/CD95/CD27. This TCR was recovered from a woman aged 18-35 years with type 1 diabetes. The specimen was central memory CD4+ T cells from blood.

CDR3 amino acids: CASSLGQRQGIQETQYF. In DNA form, the CDR3 reads TGCGCCAGCAGCTTGGGACAACGACAGGGAATCCAAGAGACCCAGTACTTC. The V call is TRBV5-1, the J call TRBJ2-5; 7 bases align to TRBD1. CDR1 and CDR2 from the germline V gene are SGHRS and YFSETQ. The CDR3 consists of 17 residues. V lost 0 bases, J lost 1 base, and 9 bases stayed unmatched.